A single sample is the source of the 21 T cell receptor beta chains below, sequenced in a study of cytotoxic CD8 clonotypes in ibrutinib-treated CLL. Clones were read by immunoSEQ multiplex PCR, and TCRdb kept only the in-frame ones, dropping some. Among more than 300,000 clones listed, around four fifths were seen once. The sequencing used PBMCs, collected before ibrutinib treatment. All receptors derive from a human donor with chronic lymphocytic leukemia.

The genes are TRBV5-4 and TRBJ1-2; 8 bases agree with TRBD1. The trim removed 4 bases at V and 8 bases at J, leaving 4 bases unmatched. This CDR3 contains 12 residues. Germline CDR1 SGHNT, CDR2 YYREEE (reference sequence). DNA of the CDR3: TGTGCCAGCAGCCCTGACAGGGGAGGCTACACCTTC. Amino acids: CASSPDRGGYTF.

The gene calls are TRBV5-4 and TRBJ2-3; D is undetermined. V lost 4 bases and J lost 0, with 12 bases in between. CDR3 size: 15 residues. The germline gives CDR1 SGHNT, CDR2 YYREEE (reference sequence). In DNA, the CDR3 is TGTGCCAGCAGCATTGAGTACACGAGCACAGATACGCAGTATTTT. Its translation is CASSIEYTSTDTQYF. Filled out from reference TRBV5-4 and TRBJ2-3, the complete variable domain reads ETGVTQSPTHLIKTRGQQVTLRCSSQSGHNTVSWYQQALGQGPQFIFQYYREEENGRGNFPPRFSGLQFPNYSSELNVNALELDDSALYLCASSIEYTSTDTQYFGPGTRLTVL.

The V gene is TRBV7-3, the J gene TRBJ2-7, with TRBD2 matching 7 bases. After removal of 3 bases from V and 2 bases from J, the junction contained 7 bases not matched to a gene. This CDR3 is built from 15 residues. The germline V gene has CDR1 SGHTA and CDR2 FQGTGA. The CDR3 DNA is TGTGCCAGCAGCTTCGCGACTAGCTCGGCCTACGAGCAGTACTTC. It encodes CASSFATSSAYEQYF. Supplemented by reference TRBV7-3 and TRBJ2-7, the full variable domain reads GAGVSQTPSNKVTEKGKYVELRCDPISGHTALYWYRQSLGQGPEFLIYFQGTGAADDSGLPNDRFFAVRPEGSVSTLKIQRTERGDSAVYLCASSFATSSAYEQYFGPGTRLTVT.

The chain is built from TRBV7-2 and TRBJ2-7; 9 bases line up with TRBD2. Germline CDR1 reads SGHTA; CDR2 reads FQGNSA. The CDR3 is made up of 15 amino acids. V dropped 5 bases and J dropped 1; count of bases not matched to a gene: 6. DNA of the CDR3: TGTGCCAGCAGCCCGACTAGCGGAATTTCCTACGAGCAGTACTTC. Amino acids: CASSPTSGISYEQYF. The whole variable domain, filled in from reference TRBV7-2 and TRBJ2-7, reads GAGVSQSPSNKVTEKGKDVELRCDPISGHTALYWYRQSLGQGLEFLIYFQGNSAPDKSGLPSDRFSAERTGGSVSTLTIQRTQQEDSAVYLCASSPTSGISYEQYFGPGTRLTVT.

CDR3 in amino acids: CASSSVVEQFF. The CDR3 DNA follows: TGTGCCAGCAGCTCGGTGGTTGAGCAGTTCTTC. The rearrangement links TRBV7-2 to TRBJ2-1; D ambiguous. The CDR3 length is 11 residues. The V gene lost 4 bases and the J gene lost 9 bases, with 7 bases spanning the gap. Germline assignment: CDR1 SGHTA and CDR2 FQGNSA.

The chain joins TRBV27 to TRBJ2-5; D is uncertain. The V gene lost 7 bases and the J gene lost 7 bases, with 19 bases spanning the gap. The length of the CDR3 is 14 residues. Germline loops: CDR1 MNHEY, CDR2 SMNVEV (reference sequence). The DNA of the CDR3 is TGTGCCAGCAATCCTACTGGGCCAGGCGGGACCCAGTACTTC. It specifies CASNPTGPGGTQYF.

This clone was observed a few times. This chain uses TRBV27 with TRBJ1-5; D may be TRBD1 (6 bases). CDR1 is MNHEY, CDR2 SMNVEV, per germline (reference sequence). The V and J ends lost 6 bases and 6 bases respectively, with 12 bases between them. The CDR3 is made up of 13 amino acids. CDR3 residues: CASRTGTLQPQHF. CDR3 sequence (DNA): TGTGCCAGCAGAACAGGGACACTTCAGCCCCAGCATTTT.

This clone has a handful of counts. The rearrangement joins TRBV30 to TRBJ2-6, with 8 bases identical to TRBD2. This CDR3 has 15 residues. Germline V gives CDR1 GTSNPN, CDR2 SVGIG (reference sequence). J gave up 2 bases and V 6 bases, and 6 bases lay outside the gene matches. The CDR3 here is CACTTGGAGANVLTF. Written as DNA, the CDR3 is TGTGCCTGCACAACGGGAGGGGCTGGGGCCAACGTCCTGACTTTC.

The chain links TRBV28 to TRBJ1-2, with D uncertain. This CDR3 has 14 amino acids. Trimming removed 2 bases from V and 0 bases from J, with 7 bases in between. The germline V gene has CDR1 MDHEN and CDR2 SYDVKM. CDR3 amino acids: CASSLGYANYGYTF. CDR3 DNA sequence: TGTGCCAGCAGTTTAGGGTACGCTAACTATGGCTACACCTTC.

The rearrangement uses TRBV5-1 and TRBJ1-1; 7 bases agree with TRBD1. Germline lookup yields CDR1 SGHRS and CDR2 YFSETQ. V was clipped by 4 bases and J by 1 base; unmatched bases: 1. The length of the CDR3 is 13 residues. This chain's CDR3 is CASSRQGNTEAFF. The CDR3, as DNA: TGCGCCAGCAGCCGACAGGGGAACACTGAAGCTTTCTTT.

The CDR3 spells CASSSRTSGNNEQFF. In nucleotides, the CDR3 is TGTGCCAGCAGCTCCCGGACTAGCGGAAACAATGAGCAGTTCTTC. J is TRBJ2-1 and V is TRBV7-3; 10 positions match TRBD2. CDR1 is SGHTA, CDR2 FQGTGA, per germline. V shed 4 bases, J shed 5 bases, and the junction held 5 bases outside the gene matches. CDR3 size: 15 residues.

CDR3 region: CASSPVSGSTDTQYF. The CDR3 nucleotides read TGTGCCAGCTCACCAGTTAGCGGGAGCACAGATACGCAGTATTTT. J is TRBJ2-3 and V is TRBV18, with 7 positions matching TRBD2. V gave up 2 bases and J gave up 0 bases; unmatched junction bases: 2. Looked up from germline, CDR1 is KGHSH and CDR2 is LQKENI. The CDR3 covers 15 residues.

This chain links TRBV28 with TRBJ2-7, with D hard to call. V was clipped by 3 bases and J by 11 bases, with 11 bases between them. This CDR3 contains 11 residues. Germline CDR1 reads MDHEN; CDR2 reads SYDVKM. DNA of the CDR3: TGTGCCAGCAGTTTGCTCAGTGATAAGTACTTC. Residues: CASSLLSDKYF.

The rearrangement links TRBV4-2 to TRBJ2-7; TRBD2 matches at 12 bases. The germline CDR1 and CDR2 sequences are LGHNA and YNFKEQ. V was pared by 2 bases and J by 7 bases, with 9 bases of the junction left unmatched. The CDR3 loop spans 16 amino acids. The CDR3 nucleotides read TGTGCCAGCAGCCAACGGACTAGCGGGGCCGGGGGAGAGCAGTACTTC. This gives the protein CASSQRTSGAGGEQYF.

The chain combines TRBV5-1 with TRBJ2-5; 7 bases fit TRBD1. Germline assignment: CDR1 SGHRS and CDR2 YFSETQ. The J segment lost 5 bases and the V segment lost 4 bases, leaving 14 bases of the junction unmatched. This CDR3 has 16 amino acids. The CDR3 nucleotides are TGCGCCAGCAGCCCCAGGGACAGCCTCCCTTTTGAGACCCAGTACTTC. Its protein product is CASSPRDSLPFETQYF.

The chain couples TRBV7-9 to TRBJ2-1; no firm D call. Germline V gene data show CDR1 as SEHNR and CDR2 as FQNEAQ (reference sequence). V was clipped by 5 bases and J by 9 bases, with 11 bases between them. The CDR3 covers 12 residues. CDR3 loop: CASSPAETEQFF. The CDR3 coding sequence is TGTGCCAGCAGCCCCGCTGAGACTGAGCAGTTCTTC.

This sequence joins TRBV6-5 and TRBJ2-3; D uncertain. The CDR3 runs 15 residues. Germline loops: CDR1 MNHEY, CDR2 SVGAGI. The germline V and J ends were trimmed by 8 bases and 1 base, with 16 bases remaining between them. The CDR3: CASSQTHARTDTQYF. Here the CDR3 DNA reads TGTGCCAGCTCCCAGACCCACGCGCGCACAGATACGCAGTATTTT.

The V and J genes are TRBV6-1 and TRBJ1-1; tentatively, D is TRBD1 (5 bases). V lost 8 bases to trimming and J lost 4 bases, with 14 bases between them. CDR1 and CDR2 from the germline V gene are MNHNS and SASEGT. The CDR3 runs 13 residues. The CDR3 region is CASRRSQGTEAFF. The CDR3 DNA follows: TGTGCCAGCCGGAGGAGCCAGGGCACTGAAGCTTTCTTT.

CDR3 nucleotide sequence: TGCGCCAGCAGCTTGGGCTTCACAGATACGCAGTATTTT. Amino acids: CASSLGFTDTQYF. The V call is TRBV5-1, the J call TRBJ2-3; D is uncertain. CDR3 length: 13 amino acids. Between the trimmed V and J ends, which lost 0 bases and 2 bases, there was a span of 4 bases. Looked up from germline, CDR1 is SGHRS and CDR2 is YFSETQ.

The V and J genes are TRBV28 and TRBJ2-3, with 7 positions matching TRBD1. The CDR3 length is 14 residues. Germline CDR1 is MDHEN and CDR2 is SYDVKM. V shed 6 bases and J 1 base; nucleotides not matched to a gene: 4. The CDR3 sequence: CASRPGQGTDTQYF. The CDR3, as DNA: TGTGCCAGCAGGCCCGGACAGGGCACAGATACGCAGTATTTT.

This chain uses TRBV5-1 with TRBJ1-1, with TRBD1 matching 7 bases. There are 14 residues in the CDR3. Germline V gene lookup returns CDR1 SGHRS and CDR2 YFSETQ. Trimming took 3 bases from V and 4 from J; bases not matched to a gene: 6. The DNA of the CDR3 is TGCGCCAGCAGCTCAGGGGGACAGTTCACTGAAGCTTTCTTT. Amino acids: CASSSGGQFTEAFF. Together with reference TRBV5-1 and TRBJ1-1, the CDR3 gives the full variable domain: KAGVTQTPRYLIKTRGQQVTLSCSPISGHRSVSWYQQTPGQGLQFLFEYFSETQRNKGNFPGRFSGRQFSNSRSEMNVSTLELGDSALYLCASSSGGQFTEAFFGQGTRLTVV.